The sequence of this TCR beta chain was determined in a study of blood T cell repertoires in COVID-19. As for the study in general: T cells, B-cell-depleted T cells, or PBMCs supplied cDNA or gDNA.

This CDR3 comprises 16 residues. V shed 3 bases, J shed 6 bases, and the junction held 14 bases outside the gene matches. Per germline, CDR1 DFQATT and CDR2 SNEGSKA (reference sequence). Original processing notes: Nucleated cell counts were estimated from reference gene primer amplification. Profiling relied on immunoSEQ multiplex PCR, and the TCRdb table lists in-frame clones only, not all of them. V, J and clone size reflect that table, while D and trimming were determined from the DNA. The repertoire holds 150,000 or so clones, approximately 84% seen once, with 22% in the top ten. Sequencing was carried out using peripheral blood. The chain is built from TRBV20-1 and TRBJ2-7, with 10 nucleotides matching TRBD1. The sequence was obtained from a woman aged 80 or older with acute or convalescent COVID-19. The CDR3 DNA sequence: TGCAGTGCTAGTTCAGGACAGGGGGACCGACGATTCGAGCAGTACTTC. This codes for CSASSGQGDRRFEQYF.